Listed below are T cell receptor beta chains from one sample, sequenced in a study of cytomegalovirus exposure and HLA in healthy donors. Clones were sequenced by immunoSEQ multiplex PCR, and TCRdb holds only the in-frame ones, with some missing. This table has approximately 100,000 clones, 85% appearing once. The sequencing sample was made of PBMCs. The receptors were sampled from a middle-aged man in good health and CMV-seropositive. Both conserved end residues are part of each CDR3. A D gene is named only where the DNA matches it firmly. Some rows have no size entry. The others give once, few or many, or a class for an expanded clone.

clone size	V gene	J gene	D gene	CDR3 length	CDR3 DNA	CDR3 protein
-	TRBV5-1	TRBJ1-5	-	18	TGCGCCAGCAGCCCGGGGTCGTTGTCGGCAGGGGGCAATCAGCCCCAGCATTTT	CASSPGSLSAGGNQPQHF
-	TRBV7-3	TRBJ2-1	-	16	TGTGCCAGCAGCTTAAGTCCGGGGGGCACCTACAATGAGCAGTTCTTC	CASSLSPGGTYNEQFF
-	TRBV6-5	TRBJ1-1	-	16	TGTGCCAGCAGTTACTCGAAGGGGGAGGGGAACACTGAAGCTTTCTTT	CASSYSKGEGNTEAFF
-	TRBV18	TRBJ2-1	TRBD1	14	TGTGCCAGTTATAGACAGGGTCTTCACAATGAGCAGTTCTTC	CASYRQGLHNEQFF
-	TRBV5-4	TRBJ2-1	TRBD2	18	TGTGCCAGCAGCCCTACTAGGACTTCGGGCGGGGGCTACAATGAGCAGTTCTTC	CASSPTRTSGGGYNEQFF
-	TRBV7-9	TRBJ2-5	-	16	TGTGCCAGCAGCCTGGGGCCGGGCAGGGGCCAAGAGACCCAGTACTTC	CASSLGPGRGQETQYF
once	TRBV13	TRBJ1-1	TRBD1	15	TGTGCCAGCAGCTTAGTTGGACAGGGCTCCGTTGGCGCTTTCTTT	CASSLVGQGSVGAFF
-	TRBV15	TRBJ1-5	TRBD1	18	TGTGCCACCAGCAGAGTTAAAGTACAGGGGAAGGGCTTATCGGCCCAGCATTTT	CATSRVKVQGKGLSAQHF
-	TRBV2	TRBJ2-3	TRBD2	19	TGTGCCAGCAGTTTGCCCTCCCGGCGGACTAGCGGGGACACAGATACGCAGTATTTT	CASSLPSRRTSGDTDTQYF
-	TRBV2	TRBJ2-5	TRBD2	17	TGTGCCAGCAGTCCCGGGACTAGCGGGAGTACCAAAGAGACCCAGTACTTC	CASSPGTSGSTKETQYF
once	TRBV6-1	TRBJ1-1	-	12	TGTGCCAGCAGCGATAGGGGCACTGAAGCTTTCTTT	CASSDRGTEAFF
few	TRBV5-6	TRBJ2-1	-	15	TGTGCCAGCAGCTTGGGTAGTCAGGGCGGGAAAGGGCAGTTCTTC	CASSLGSQGGKGQFF
-	TRBV4-1	TRBJ2-4	TRBD2	16	TGCGCCAGCAGCCAAGATTGGGGGGGTGCCAAAAACATTCAGTACTTC	CASSQDWGGAKNIQYF
-	TRBV12-5	TRBJ1-2	TRBD1	16	TGTGCTAGTGGTCTCTGGACGGGACAGGGTTTAATGGGCTACACCTTC	CASGLWTGQGLMGYTF
-	TRBV7-6	TRBJ2-3	-	17	TGTGCCAGCAGCTTAGGGGACTTGGACACGTCCACAGATACGCAGTATTTT	CASSLGDLDTSTDTQYF
few	TRBV28	TRBJ2-3	TRBD1	15	TGTGCCAGCAGCCATGGACAGGGAAGCACAGATACGCAGTATTTT	CASSHGQGSTDTQYF
-	TRBV7-9	TRBJ2-3	TRBD2	17	TGTGCCAGCAGCCGGACTAGCGGGGGATACGGCACAGATACGCAGTATTTT	CASSRTSGGYGTDTQYF
-	TRBV10-3	TRBJ2-6	-	18	TGTGCCATCAGTGAGACGGGGGACCGCCTCTCTGGGGCCAACGTCCTGACTTTC	CAISETGDRLSGANVLTF
-	TRBV5-1	TRBJ2-6	-	14	TGCGCCAGCAGCGTCCCCGCTGGGGCCAACGTCCTGACTTTC	CASSVPAGANVLTF
once	TRBV18	TRBJ1-5	-	14	TGTGCCAGCCGGTCGGGGGATTTCAATCAGCCCCAGCATTTT	CASRSGDFNQPQHF
-	TRBV5-5	TRBJ1-3	TRBD1	15	TGTGCCAGCAGCTCCCAGCAACAGGGGGGAAACACCATATATTTT	CASSSQQQGGNTIYF
-	TRBV6-6	TRBJ1-1	TRBD1	13	TGTGCCACCCGACAGGGTCCATCCACTGAAGCTTTCTTT	CATRQGPSTEAFF
-	TRBV6-5	TRBJ2-7	TRBD1	14	TGTGCCAGCAGCCCGGGACAGAGCTCCTACGAGCAGTACTTC	CASSPGQSSYEQYF
-	TRBV2	TRBJ1-6	TRBD1	15	TGTGCCAGCAGTGCACAGGGGTGGGATAATTCACCCCTCCACTTT	CASSAQGWDNSPLHF
-	TRBV9	TRBJ2-7	-	14	TGTGCCAGCAGGTGTGCACAGGGTTGCTACGAGCAGTACTTC	CASRCAQGCYEQYF
-	TRBV5-8	TRBJ1-2	-	12	TGTGCCAGCAGCTTTGATAGCTATGGCTACACCTTC	CASSFDSYGYTF
once	TRBV5-1	TRBJ2-7	-	12	TGCGCCAGCGCTGGGAGTCCCTACGAGCAGTACTTC	CASAGSPYEQYF
-	TRBV6-5	TRBJ1-1	-	14	TGTGCCAGCAGATCCGTCGTGGGGGCAGCGGGGGCTTTCTTT	CASRSVVGAAGAFF
-	TRBV14	TRBJ2-2	-	19	TGTGCCAGCAGCCGAACGCCTATAACAGGGGCGGGAGGAACCGGGGAGCTGTTTTTT	CASSRTPITGAGGTGELFF
-	TRBV29-1	TRBJ1-3	-	13	TGCAGCGTACAACAGGGCTCTGGAAACACCATATATTTT	CSVQQGSGNTIYF
-	TRBV30	TRBJ2-3	TRBD2	14	TGTGCCTGGAGGATAGCGGGGGGCACAGATACGCAGTATTTT	CAWRIAGGTDTQYF
once	TRBV5-7	TRBJ2-3	TRBD2	17	TGTGCCAGCAGCTGGGGTGGGGAGCGGGGATTCACAGATACGCAGTATTTT	CASSWGGERGFTDTQYF
-	TRBV5-4	TRBJ2-6	-	17	TGTGCCAGCAGCTCCACCTCCTTGCTATCTGGGGCCAACGTCCTGACTTTC	CASSSTSLLSGANVLTF
-	TRBV2	TRBJ1-3	-	13	TGTGCCAGCAAGCCGGGAGGTGGAAACACCATATATTTT	CASKPGGGNTIYF
once	TRBV6-5	TRBJ2-3	TRBD2	15	TGTGCCAGCAGTATAGCGGGAGAGAGCACAGATACGCAGTATTTT	CASSIAGESTDTQYF